The 32 T cell receptor beta chains given below trace back to one sample, sequenced in a study of identical twins. TCRdb used MiXCR to reprocess the 5' RACE reads, holding one entry per CDR3 protein. The sample holds 430,000 or so distinct CDR3 sequences, roughly 26% seen once. The same data also contributed to another study, on T cells expressing NK-cell markers.

Material: CD4+ T cells sorted from blood. The receptors originated from a woman aged 18 to 35 in good health.

This rearrangement joins TRBV7-2 to TRBJ2-7; D is unresolved. The CDR3 extends over 15 amino acids. The ends were cut back, 2 bases at V and 0 bases at J, with 11 bases in the middle. Germline V lookup: CDR1 SGHTA, CDR2 FQGNSA. CDR3 amino acids: CASSLQPGYSYEQYF. The CDR3 nucleotides are TGTGCCAGCAGCTTACAGCCGGGTTACTCCTACGAGCAGTACTTC. Full variable domain (outside the CDR3, taken from reference TRBV7-2 and TRBJ2-7): GAGVSQSPSNKVTEKGKDVELRCDPISGHTALYWYRQSLGQGLEFLIYFQGNSAPDKSGLPSDRFSAERTGGSVSTLTIQRTQQEDSAVYLCASSLQPGYSYEQYFGPGTRLTVT.

This clonotype was counted a few times. The rearrangement links TRBV20-1 to TRBJ2-2; D is undetermined. Germline CDR1 DFQATT, CDR2 SNEGSKA (reference sequence). V was cut by 7 bases and J by 7 bases, with 13 bases left in between. The CDR3 length is 12 residues. The CDR3 reads CSVPIRNGELFF. DNA for the CDR3: TGCAGTGTCCCGATCCGGAACGGGGAGCTGTTTTTT.

V usage is TRBV6-1 and J usage is TRBJ2-1, with 7 positions matching TRBD1. The CDR3 consists of 15 residues. Trimming removed 6 bases from V and 4 bases from J; junction bases left unmatched: 9. CDR1 is MNHNS, CDR2 SASEGT, per germline. CDR3 bases: TGTGCCAGCAGGGTCGGGACAGTGTCTTACAATGAGCAGTTCTTC. Its translation: CASRVGTVSYNEQFF.

This clonotype has more than one count but fewer than ten. J is TRBJ2-1 and V is TRBV6-1; either TRBD1 or TRBD2 may supply D (5 bases each). V shed 6 bases and J shed 5 bases, with 17 bases lying between them. Germline V gives CDR1 MNHNS, CDR2 SASEGT. The CDR3 covers 15 residues. CDR3 sequence reads: CASRGTGTTHNEQFF. The DNA of the CDR3 is TGTGCCAGCAGAGGTACCGGGACGACCCACAATGAGCAGTTCTTC.

This chain connects TRBV12-3 or TRBV12-4 to TRBJ1-3, with D tentatively TRBD1 (5 bases). This CDR3 is built from 15 residues. Trimming stripped 6 bases from V and 0 bases from J, with 12 bases between. CDR3 DNA: TGTGCCAGCAGGAACCGGGACTACTCTGGAAACACCATATATTTT. This encodes CASRNRDYSGNTIYF.

The rearrangement uses TRBV5-1 and TRBJ1-1; D may be TRBD1 (6 bases). CDR3 length: 14 residues. Trimming took 4 bases from V and 4 from J, leaving 14 bases between them. Germline CDR1 and CDR2: SGHRS and YFSETQ. The CDR3 bases are TGCGCCAGCAGCCGCGACAAGGGGGGCACTGAAGCTTTCTTT. This translates into CASSRDKGGTEAFF.

The rearrangement joins TRBV15 to TRBJ2-3, with TRBD1 matching 8 bases. This CDR3 comprises 15 residues. CDR1 is LNHNV, CDR2 YYDKDF, per germline (reference sequence). The J segment lost 4 bases and the V segment lost 3 bases, leaving 6 bases of the junction unmatched. The CDR3 region is CATSRLTGGSDTQYF. CDR3 DNA: TGTGCCACCAGCAGGCTTACAGGGGGATCAGATACGCAGTATTTT.

The chain carries TRBV6-1 and TRBJ2-1; perhaps TRBD2 as D (6 bases). The ends were cut back, 5 bases at V and 3 bases at J, with 8 bases in the middle. CDR3 length: 13 residues. Germline V gene data show CDR1 as MNHNS and CDR2 as SASEGT. The CDR3 DNA reads as TGTGCCAGCAGTCCGGGGGTCTACAATGAGCAGTTCTTC. Translating gives CASSPGVYNEQFF.

The chain carries TRBV10-3 and TRBJ2-7; TRBD1 agrees at 11 bases. This CDR3 is built from 14 residues. V was pared by 2 bases and J by 4 bases, with 1 base of the junction left unmatched. Germline CDR1 reads ENHRY; CDR2 reads SYGVKD. The DNA for the CDR3 is TGTGCCATCAGTGAGGGGACAGGGGGTTACGAGCAGTACTTC. It yields the protein CAISEGTGGYEQYF.

This sequence joins TRBV7-2 and TRBJ2-7; tentative D call: TRBD1 (5 bases). The V gene lost 0 bases and the J gene lost 6 bases, with 12 bases spanning the gap. This CDR3 has 14 residues. Germline V CDR1 and CDR2: SGHTA, FQGNSA. The CDR3 DNA is TGTGCCAGCAGCTTAGCGCTTCAAGGGGTCGAGCAGTACTTC. This gives the protein CASSLALQGVEQYF. The whole variable domain, remainder taken from reference TRBV7-2 and TRBJ2-7, is GAGVSQSPSNKVTEKGKDVELRCDPISGHTALYWYRQSLGQGLEFLIYFQGNSAPDKSGLPSDRFSAERTGGSVSTLTIQRTQQEDSAVYLCASSLALQGVEQYFGPGTRLTVT.

This clonotype was counted a few times. This chain connects TRBV10-3 to TRBJ2-1; TRBD2 might be the D (6 bases). CDR1 ENHRY and CDR2 SYGVKD come from the germline V gene. Trimming removed 0 bases from V and 7 bases from J, with 13 bases in between. This CDR3 contains 15 residues. CDR3 sequence (DNA): TGTGCCATCAGTGAGTCTGTGGGAGGACGGAATGAGCAGTTCTTC. Translation: CAISESVGGRNEQFF.

The rearrangement joins TRBV10-3 to TRBJ2-2; D call uncertain. This CDR3 has 12 residues. Germline lookup yields CDR1 ENHRY and CDR2 SYGVKD. V lost 3 bases and J lost 7, with 6 bases in between. CDR3 loop: CAISESGGELFF. CDR3 nucleotide sequence: TGTGCCATCAGTGAATCGGGCGGGGAGCTGTTTTTT.

There are a few counts of this clonotype. The V call is TRBV10-3, the J call TRBJ1-1; a possible D gene is TRBD1 (6 bases). Germline V gene lookup returns CDR1 ENHRY and CDR2 SYGVKD. The CDR3 consists of 13 residues. V lost 6 bases and J 5 bases, leaving 13 bases between the germline ends. CDR3 bases: TGTGCCATCAGGGCCGACAGGCATACTGAAGCTTTCTTT. Residues: CAIRADRHTEAFF.

Only one count was recorded for this clonotype. The rearrangement uses TRBV5-1 and TRBJ2-5; 8 positions agree with TRBD2. The V gene end was trimmed by 0 bases and the J gene end by 2 bases; junction bases not matched to a gene: 6. Germline loops: CDR1 SGHRS, CDR2 YFSETQ. CDR3 size: 16 residues. This CDR3 is CASSLEGLVGQETQYF. The CDR3 DNA is TGCGCCAGCAGCTTGGAGGGACTAGTGGGACAAGAGACCCAGTACTTC.

The chain carries TRBV6-2 or TRBV6-3 and TRBJ2-2; 9 nucleotides align to TRBD2. The CDR3 is 15 residues long. The germline V gene has CDR1 MNHEY and CDR2 SVGEGT. The V segment lost 6 bases and the J segment 7 bases; nucleotides outside the gene matches: 9. Here the CDR3 reads CASSAGGPVIGELFF. The CDR3 DNA reads as TGTGCCAGCAGCGCGGGAGGGCCTGTTATCGGGGAGCTGTTTTTT.

The V call is TRBV27, the J call TRBJ2-5, with TRBD1 matching 9 bases. This CDR3 has 14 amino acids. Germline V gene data show CDR1 as MNHEY and CDR2 as SMNVEV (reference sequence). The ends lost 3 bases at V and 4 bases at J; junction bases unmatched: 3. The CDR3 loop reads CASSFLGQGETQYF. CDR3 nucleotide sequence: TGTGCCAGCAGTTTCTTGGGACAGGGAGAGACCCAGTACTTC.

The chain joins TRBV5-1 to TRBJ2-2; TRBD1 aligns across 9 bases. Trimming removed 1 base from V and 2 bases from J; junction bases left unmatched: 3. The CDR3 is 16 residues long. Germline CDR1 and CDR2: SGHRS and YFSETQ. The CDR3 sequence is CASSLMGQGNTGELFF. Written as DNA, the CDR3 is TGCGCCAGCAGCTTGATGGGACAGGGTAACACCGGGGAGCTGTTTTTT.

This clonotype was seen only a few times. This chain links TRBV20-1 with TRBJ2-1; 9 nucleotides agree with TRBD1. The CDR3 extends over 14 amino acids. CDR1 and CDR2 from the germline V gene are DFQATT and SNEGSKA (reference sequence). After removal of 5 bases from V and 1 base from J, the junction contained 3 bases not matched to a gene. The CDR3 is CSARGQGSYNEQFF. The DNA of the CDR3 is TGCAGTGCTCGCGGACAGGGGTCCTACAATGAGCAGTTCTTC.

This clonotype was found a few times. The chain has TRBV29-1 and TRBJ2-2; D may be TRBD1 (6 bases). Germline lookup yields CDR1 SQVTM and CDR2 ANQGSEA. V was clipped by 5 bases and J by 6 bases, with 16 bases between them. CDR3 length equals 14 residues. The CDR3 here is CSVTLHTGSGELFF. In DNA, the CDR3 is TGCAGCGTTACCCTCCACACAGGGTCCGGGGAGCTGTTTTTT.

The chain couples TRBV10-2 to TRBJ2-2, with D tentatively TRBD1 (5 bases). Trimming cost V 10 bases and J 1 base, with 10 bases left between them. Germline-derived CDR1 and CDR2 are WSHSY and SAAADI. The CDR3 has 13 amino acids. The CDR3 nucleotides are TGCGCCACCCCAGACAGGAACACCGGGGAGCTGTTTTTT. Residues: CATPDRNTGELFF.

This clonotype showed up just a few times. This chain links TRBV7-2 with TRBJ2-7, with 11 bases matching TRBD2. CDR1 and CDR2 (germline): SGHTA, FQGNSA. V lost 5 bases, J lost 6 bases, and 9 bases stayed unmatched. The CDR3 length is 15 residues. The CDR3 protein is CASSNRVLAGAEQYF. CDR3 coding DNA: TGTGCCAGCAGCAATCGCGTACTAGCGGGGGCCGAGCAGTACTTC.

Only a few counts were recorded for this clonotype. The V call is TRBV11-2, the J call TRBJ2-3, with 14 bases matching TRBD2. The ends lost 5 bases at V and 1 base at J; junction bases unmatched: 11. This CDR3 has 19 residues. Germline values: CDR1 SGHAT, CDR2 FQNNGV. The CDR3, as DNA: TGTGCCAGCAGCCCGCGACTAGCGGGAGGGATCTTCGGCACAGATACGCAGTATTTT. Amino acid sequence: CASSPRLAGGIFGTDTQYF. Drawing the rest from reference TRBV11-2 and TRBJ2-3, the complete variable domain is EAGVAQSPRYKIIEKRQSVAFWCNPISGHATLYWYQQILGQGPKLLIQFQNNGVVDDSQLPKDRFSAERLKGVDSTLKIQPAKLEDSAVYLCASSPRLAGGIFGTDTQYFGPGTRLTVL.

On this clonotype: An end of the junction does not agree with germline; a read error may underlie this. The chain is built from TRBV6-5 and TRBJ2-5, with D perhaps TRBD1 (5 bases). This CDR3 has 14 residues. Germline values: CDR1 MNHEY, CDR2 SVGAGI. The DNA of the CDR3 is TGTGCCAGCAGCTACTCAAGACAGCTTGAGACCCAGTACTTC. It encodes CASSYSRQLETQYF.

CDR3 amino acids: CASSGKIEAFF. CDR3 nucleotides: TGTGCCAGCAGCGGAAAAATTGAAGCTTTCTTT. The chain links TRBV7-9 to TRBJ1-1; D is ambiguous. Trimming stripped 5 bases from V and 7 bases from J, with 8 bases between. The CDR3 is 11 residues long. CDR1 is SEHNR, CDR2 FQNEAQ, per germline (reference sequence).

V gene TRBV10-3 combines with J gene TRBJ2-5; D remains unclear. Trimming took off 8 bases at V and 4 bases at J, with 8 bases between the two ends. The germline CDR1 and CDR2 sequences are ENHRY and SYGVKD. CDR3 length equals 11 residues. The CDR3 spells CAIGIGETQYF. The DNA for the CDR3 is TGTGCCATCGGGATCGGAGAGACCCAGTACTTC.

The rearrangement links TRBV18 to TRBJ2-7; TRBD2 might be the D (5 bases). This CDR3 comprises 13 residues. Trimming removed 3 bases at V and 6 bases at J, with 12 bases between. The germline CDR1 and CDR2 sequences are KGHSH and LQKENI. CDR3 region: CASSPDFVGEQYF. The DNA for the CDR3 is TGTGCCAGCTCACCGGACTTCGTGGGCGAGCAGTACTTC.

This clonotype has only a few counts. The J gene is TRBJ2-5, the V gene TRBV20-1; maybe TRBD2 (5 bases). Germline CDR1 and CDR2: DFQATT and SNEGSKA (reference sequence). This CDR3 is built from 12 residues. The germline V and J ends were trimmed by 6 bases and 4 bases, with 12 bases remaining between them. The CDR3 loop is CSASDWGETQYF. The CDR3, as DNA: TGCAGTGCCTCGGACTGGGGAGAGACCCAGTACTTC.

This clonotype turned up a few times. V and J are TRBV15 and TRBJ2-7; D ambiguous. The germline V gene encodes CDR1 LNHNV and CDR2 YYDKDF (reference sequence). Trimming stripped 2 bases from V and 0 bases from J, with 5 bases between. CDR3 length: 13 amino acids. The CDR3 region is CATSRIDSYEQYF. The DNA of the CDR3 is TGTGCCACCAGCAGAATCGACTCCTACGAGCAGTACTTC. Variable domain in full (rest from reference TRBV15 and TRBJ2-7): DAMVIQNPRYQVTQFGKPVTLSCSQTLNHNVMYWYQQKSSQAPKLLFHYYDKDFNNEADTPDNFQSRRPNTSFCFLDIRSPGLGDTAMYLCATSRIDSYEQYFGPGTRLTVT.

This clonotype was observed a handful of times. The rearrangement joins TRBV18 to TRBJ2-2; D may be TRBD1 or TRBD2 (5 bases each). CDR3 length equals 15 residues. V was shortened by 5 bases and J by 1 base, with 11 bases between the two germline ends. CDR1 KGHSH and CDR2 LQKENI come from the germline V gene. The CDR3 DNA is TGTGCCAGCTCAGCCCCGGGACGGAACACCGGGGAGCTGTTTTTT. Translation: CASSAPGRNTGELFF.

The chain carries TRBV7-9 and TRBJ2-1, with 13 bases matching TRBD2. Germline assignment: CDR1 SEHNR and CDR2 FQNEAQ (reference sequence). J was trimmed by 9 bases and V by 5 bases; bases with no gene match: 10. This CDR3 contains 16 residues. The CDR3 sequence: CASSPAGLAGVTEQFF. CDR3 in DNA: TGTGCCAGCAGCCCAGCTGGACTAGCGGGAGTTACTGAGCAGTTCTTC.

This clonotype was observed a few times. The chain is built from TRBV25-1 and TRBJ2-1; no definite D call. The CDR3 covers 11 residues. Per germline, CDR1 MGHDK and CDR2 SYGVNS. The V end lost 5 bases, the J end lost 8 bases, and 7 bases lay between the germline ends. Here the CDR3 DNA reads TGTGCCAGCAGTTCGTCCGATGAGCAGTTCTTC. The encoded protein is CASSSSDEQFF.

The chain employs TRBV7-9 and TRBJ1-2, with a weak D call TRBD1 (5 bases). Germline V gene sequence: CDR1 SEHNR, CDR2 FQNEAQ (reference sequence). This CDR3 has 14 residues. V was clipped by 2 bases and J by 0 bases, with 7 bases between them. The CDR3 sequence: CASSLRGSNYGYTF. CDR3 DNA sequence: TGTGCCAGCAGCTTACGGGGGTCTAACTATGGCTACACCTTC.